These 14 T cell receptor beta chains originate from one sample sequenced in a study of cytomegalovirus exposure and HLA in healthy donors. A multiplex PCR was run with 60 Vbeta primers and 13 Jbeta primers. Method: immunoSEQ multiplex PCR; TCRdb's copy keeps in-frame clones and lacks some. The sample holds under 170,000 clones, roughly 83% seen once. The sample was PBMCs. The receptor source for this set is a human donor in good health.

The chain uses TRBV29-1 and TRBJ2-5, with D hard to call. Germline lookup yields CDR1 SQVTM and CDR2 ANQGSEA. V dropped 4 bases and J dropped 1 base, with 7 bases sitting between them. This CDR3 has 12 residues. The CDR3 bases are TGCAGCGTTGGAGGATTCCAAGAGACCCAGTACTTC. Encoded protein: CSVGGFQETQYF. The complete variable domain, with remaining parts taken from reference TRBV29-1 and TRBJ2-5, reads SAVISQKPSRDICQRGTSLTIQCQVDSQVTMMFWYRQQPGQSLTLIATANQGSEATYESGFVIDKFPISRPNLTFSTLTVSNMSPEDSSIYLCSVGGFQETQYFGPGTRLLVL.

The chain links TRBV7-2 to TRBJ2-3; D uncertain. The germline V and J ends were trimmed by 1 base and 4 bases, with 18 bases remaining between them. Germline values: CDR1 SGHTA, CDR2 FQGNSA. CDR3 size: 17 residues. Here the CDR3 reads CASSLGLLRLEADTQYF. For the CDR3, the DNA is TGTGCCAGCAGCTTAGGCTTACTAAGACTCGAAGCAGATACGCAGTATTTT. The variable domain in full, completed from reference TRBV7-2 and TRBJ2-3, reads GAGVSQSPSNKVTEKGKDVELRCDPISGHTALYWYRQSLGQGLEFLIYFQGNSAPDKSGLPSDRFSAERTGGSVSTLTIQRTQQEDSAVYLCASSLGLLRLEADTQYFGPGTRLTVL.

This clone is a singleton in its sample. This chain connects TRBV2 to TRBJ1-4; no clear D. The CDR3 covers 14 residues. V was cut by 3 bases and J by 8 bases, with 13 bases left in between. The germline V gene encodes CDR1 SNHLY and CDR2 FYNNEI. The CDR3 sequence: CASSEWQDAEKLFF. CDR3 nucleotide sequence: TGTGCCAGCAGTGAGTGGCAGGATGCGGAAAAACTGTTTTTT.

This clone was counted only a few times. The chain is built from TRBV11-2 and TRBJ2-7; 8 bases match TRBD2. Germline values: CDR1 SGHAT, CDR2 FQNNGV. This CDR3 spans 16 amino acids. J was trimmed by 0 bases and V by 3 bases; bases with no gene match: 7. DNA of the CDR3: TGTGCCAGCAGCTTCCCCAGCGGGAGCCCCTCCTACGAGCAGTACTTC. Its protein product is CASSFPSGSPSYEQYF.

The V gene is TRBV18, the J gene TRBJ2-3; 7 bases align to TRBD2. The CDR3 extends over 18 amino acids. Trimming removed 3 bases from V and 6 bases from J; junction bases left unmatched: 18. Germline CDR1 is KGHSH and CDR2 is LQKENI. The DNA for the CDR3 is TGTGCCAGCTCACCGTCTATGTCTCGGGAGGCCCATTTGGATACGCAGTATTTT. Translation: CASSPSMSREAHLDTQYF.

This clone was observed a few times. This sequence joins TRBV9 and TRBJ1-1; D is unclear. Trimming left V 0 bases short and J 0 bases short, with 18 bases between. CDR1 SGDLS and CDR2 YYNGEE come from the germline V gene. This CDR3 has 18 amino acids. The chain's CDR3 is CASSVGAGGGRLNTEAFF. CDR3 DNA: TGTGCCAGCAGCGTAGGAGCGGGCGGTGGTCGGCTGAACACTGAAGCTTTCTTT.

This clone was observed a handful of times. V and J are TRBV7-2 and TRBJ2-3, with 11 positions matching TRBD2. Trimming took 1 base from V and 2 from J; bases not matched to a gene: 5. This CDR3 region has 17 residues. Germline V gene sequence: CDR1 SGHTA, CDR2 FQGNSA. The CDR3 DNA is TGTGCCAGCAGCTTAGTGGGACTAGCGGAGCCCACAGATACGCAGTATTTT. Residues: CASSLVGLAEPTDTQYF.

The count of this clone is one. The chain couples TRBV2 to TRBJ2-7, with D perhaps TRBD2 (6 bases). CDR1 SNHLY and CDR2 FYNNEI come from the germline V gene. V shed 4 bases and J shed 2 bases, with 15 bases lying between them. The CDR3 sequence is 15 residues long. The DNA for the CDR3 is TGTGCCAGCAGTGGAGGCGGGGTCGAACCCTACGAGCAGTACTTC. It translates to CASSGGGVEPYEQYF.

V and J are TRBV4-1 and TRBJ1-3; the match to TRBD1 covers 7 bases. This CDR3 is built from 15 residues. J was trimmed by 1 base and V by 6 bases; bases with no gene match: 6. Germline values: CDR1 MGHRA, CDR2 YSYEKL. CDR3 sequence (DNA): TGCGCCAGCAGGGCACAGGGGCTTTCTGGAAACACCATATATTTT. Amino acid sequence: CASRAQGLSGNTIYF.

Points on this clone: Other DNA sequences of this sample code for an identical CDR3. This sequence joins TRBV25-1 and TRBJ1-1; maybe TRBD1 (5 bases). The ends were cut back, 4 bases at V and 8 bases at J, with 11 bases in the middle. Germline-derived CDR1 and CDR2 are MGHDK and SYGVNS. The CDR3 is 12 residues long. CDR3 residues: CASSVFDSEAFF. CDR3 in DNA: TGTGCCAGCAGTGTTTTCGACAGCGAAGCTTTCTTT.

V usage is TRBV5-6 and J usage is TRBJ2-7; 9 nucleotides align to TRBD1. In germline, CDR1 is SGHDT, CDR2 YYEEEE. J gave up 5 bases and V 0 bases, and 3 bases lay outside the gene matches. This CDR3 has 14 amino acids. The CDR3 region is CASSLVGTGNEQYF. For the CDR3, the DNA is TGTGCCAGCAGCTTGGTAGGGACAGGGAACGAGCAGTACTTC. The variable domain in full, with the rest retrieved from reference TRBV5-6 and TRBJ2-7, is DAGVTQSPTHLIKTRGQQVTLRCSPKSGHDTVSWYQQALGQGPQFIFQYYEEEERQRGNFPDRFSGHQFPNYSSELNVNALLLGDSALYLCASSLVGTGNEQYFGPGTRLTVT.

The rearrangement uses TRBV5-6 and TRBJ1-1, with 8 bases matching TRBD1. The junction had 11 bases not matched to a gene; V was cut back by 1 base and J by 6 bases. CDR1 is SGHDT and CDR2 is YYEEEE in the germline V gene. The CDR3 has 16 amino acids. The CDR3: CASSLIGQGLNSEAFF. CDR3 nucleotides: TGTGCCAGCAGCTTGATAGGACAGGGATTAAACTCTGAAGCTTTCTTT.

This sequence joins TRBV9 and TRBJ1-1; 9 positions match TRBD1. V lost 3 bases, J lost 6 bases, and 15 bases stayed unmatched. The CDR3 is 17 amino acids. Germline lookup yields CDR1 SGDLS and CDR2 YYNGEE. The CDR3 reads CASSATGGWESRPEAFF. CDR3 coding DNA: TGTGCCAGCAGCGCAACAGGGGGCTGGGAGTCGCGCCCTGAAGCTTTCTTT.

This sequence joins TRBV19 and TRBJ2-2; D is ambiguous. Germline V gene sequence: CDR1 LNHDA, CDR2 SQIVND (reference sequence). The CDR3 consists of 15 residues. The V end lost 8 bases, the J end lost 5 bases, and 18 bases lay between the germline ends. CDR3 in amino acids: CASRWSPVGTGELFF. CDR3 bases: TGTGCCAGTCGGTGGAGCCCTGTTGGTACCGGGGAGCTGTTTTTT.